The 18 T cell receptor beta chains reported below all come from one sample, sequenced in a study of blood T cell repertoires in COVID-19. Method: immunoSEQ multiplex PCR; TCRdb's copy keeps in-frame clones and lacks some. Here the sample spans roughly 47,000 clones, less than 85% being singletons. Sequencing was carried out using peripheral blood. These receptors were obtained from a woman aged 70-85 years with acute or convalescent COVID-19.

The chain is built from TRBV29-1 and TRBJ2-1; 11 nucleotides line up with TRBD2. The V gene end was trimmed by 7 bases and the J gene end by 2 bases; junction bases not matched to a gene: 4. Germline V CDR1 and CDR2: SQVTM, ANQGSEA. The CDR3 totals 14 residues. CDR3: CSAKTSGAYNEQFF. CDR3 bases: TGCAGCGCGAAGACTAGCGGGGCCTACAATGAGCAGTTCTTC.

V is TRBV2 and J is TRBJ2-5; 13 bases match TRBD2. J lost 2 bases, V lost 0 bases, and 0 bases had no gene match. This CDR3 region has 16 residues. Germline assignment: CDR1 SNHLY and CDR2 FYNNEI. This chain's CDR3 is CASSEATSGRQETQYF. Here the CDR3 DNA reads TGTGCCAGCAGTGAAGCGACTAGCGGGAGGCAAGAGACCCAGTACTTC.

The chain uses TRBV12-3 or TRBV12-4 and TRBJ2-7, with a possible D match to TRBD2 (5 bases). This CDR3 has 13 residues. Trimming left V 2 bases short and J 8 bases short, with 13 bases between. The CDR3 here is CASSLKKGVQQYF. CDR3 DNA: TGTGCCAGCAGTTTAAAAAAGGGAGTTCAGCAGTACTTC.

The V gene is TRBV19, the J gene TRBJ2-7, with TRBD2 matching over 8 bases. With V trimmed by 5 bases and J by 4 bases, 4 bases remained unmatched. Germline V CDR1 and CDR2: LNHDA, SQIVND (reference sequence). This CDR3 is 13 amino acids long. CDR3 protein: CASSVAGIYEQYF. The CDR3 DNA sequence: TGTGCCAGTAGTGTAGCGGGAATATACGAGCAGTACTTC. The full variable domain, in which reference TRBV19 and TRBJ2-7 provide the parts outside the CDR3, is DGGITQSPKYLFRKEGQNVTLSCEQNLNHDAMYWYRQDPGQGLRLIYYSQIVNDFQKGDIAEGYSVSREKKESFPLTVTSAQKNPTAFYLCASSVAGIYEQYFGPGTRLTVT.

This chain joins TRBV4-1 and TRBJ1-2; 10 bases are shared with TRBD1. This CDR3 has 15 amino acids. Germline loops: CDR1 MGHRA, CDR2 YSYEKL. The V and J ends lost 2 bases and 5 bases, in that order; junction bases with no gene match: 5. The chain's CDR3 is CASSQWTGGIYGYTF. Written as DNA, the CDR3 is TGCGCCAGCAGCCAATGGACAGGGGGGATTTATGGCTACACCTTC.

This clone is a singleton in its sample. V gene TRBV19 combines with J gene TRBJ1-5; possibly TRBD1 for D (6 bases). V lost 9 bases to trimming and J lost 0 bases, with 15 bases between them. The CDR3 contains 15 residues. Germline V lookup: CDR1 LNHDA, CDR2 SQIVND (reference sequence). This CDR3 reads CASHGQSYSNQPQHF. The CDR3 DNA sequence: TGTGCCAGCCACGGACAGAGCTATAGCAATCAGCCCCAGCATTTT.

This chain connects TRBV19 to TRBJ2-2, with 8 nucleotides matching TRBD1. This CDR3 is built from 14 residues. CDR1 and CDR2 from the germline V gene are LNHDA and SQIVND (reference sequence). Trimming took 6 bases from V and 3 from J; bases not matched to a gene: 3. The CDR3 reads CASSRTGYTGELFF. The DNA of the CDR3 is TGTGCCAGTAGCCGGACAGGGTACACCGGGGAGCTGTTTTTT.

CDR3 sequence: CASSKMQQGYNEQFF. In nucleotides, the CDR3 is TGTGCCAGCAGCAAAATGCAGCAGGGGTACAATGAGCAGTTCTTC. The chain recombines TRBV21-1 with TRBJ2-1; the table names TRBD1, a call not compared with the DNA. TRBV21-1 is marked as a pseudogene. The CDR3 contains 15 residues.

This clone was counted only a few times. The gene calls are TRBV7-3 and TRBJ2-1, with D unresolved. Per germline, CDR1 SGHTA and CDR2 FQGTGA. The CDR3 loop spans 15 amino acids. The V and J ends lost 5 bases and 0 bases respectively, with 11 bases between them. In nucleotides, the CDR3 is TGTGCCAGCAGCCCGACTTCTAGCTCCTACAATGAGCAGTTCTTC. It specifies CASSPTSSSYNEQFF.

The chain combines TRBV6-5 with TRBJ2-7; 9 bases map to TRBD1. Trimming at V came to 1 base and at J to 4 bases, leaving 5 bases not matched to a gene. The CDR3 sequence is 15 residues long. CDR1 and CDR2 from the germline V gene are MNHEY and SVGAGI. CDR3 nucleotides: TGTGCCAGCAGTTACTTCGGGACAGGGAATTACGAGCAGTACTTC. It codes for CASSYFGTGNYEQYF.

DNA of the CDR3: TGTGCCAGCAGTTATAACAGCCGGCTGGGAAACACCATATATTTT. Protein product: CASSYNSRLGNTIYF. The chain carries TRBV6-5 and TRBJ1-3, with D hard to call. This CDR3 region has 15 residues. The V end lost 3 bases, the J end lost 4 bases, and 13 bases lay between the germline ends. Germline V gene data show CDR1 as MNHEY and CDR2 as SVGAGI.

The V call is TRBV5-1, the J call TRBJ2-1; 10 nucleotides align to TRBD1. This CDR3 region has 15 residues. CDR1 and CDR2 from the germline V gene are SGHRS and YFSETQ. The junction had 4 bases not matched to a gene; V was cut back by 0 bases and J by 7 bases. CDR3 loop: CASSLGGQGKNEQFF. The CDR3, as DNA: TGCGCCAGCAGCTTGGGGGGACAGGGGAAGAATGAGCAGTTCTTC.

J is TRBJ2-7 and V is TRBV28, with a weak D call TRBD2 (7 bases). This CDR3 contains 13 residues. Trimming left V 8 bases short and J 2 bases short, with 13 bases between. Germline-derived CDR1 and CDR2 are MDHEN and SYDVKM. This CDR3 is CASSEGGPYEQYF. CDR3 sequence (DNA): TGTGCCAGCTCTGAGGGGGGGCCCTACGAGCAGTACTTC.

J is TRBJ2-7 and V is TRBV6-5; 7 bases align to TRBD1. The CDR3 is made up of 13 amino acids. Germline V lookup: CDR1 MNHEY, CDR2 SVGAGI. With 1 base clipped from V and 7 bases from J, the junction kept 4 bases outside the gene matches. CDR3 bases: TGTGCCAGCAGTTACTATCCAGGGGGAGAGCAGTACTTC. Encoded protein: CASSYYPGGEQYF.

The gene calls are TRBV7-6 and TRBJ2-7, with TRBD2 matching over 13 bases. Losses at the gene ends were 3 bases for V and 7 bases for J; bases not matched to a gene: 9. The V gene's germline CDR1 is SGHVS and CDR2 FNYEAQ. This CDR3 has 16 amino acids. The CDR3 loop reads CASSLGTGTSGEEQYF. The DNA for the CDR3 is TGTGCCAGCAGCTTGGGTACCGGGACTAGCGGGGAGGAGCAGTACTTC.

This sequence joins TRBV27 and TRBJ2-1; D possibly corresponds to TRBD2 (5 bases). The CDR3 covers 12 residues. Germline V gene lookup returns CDR1 MNHEY and CDR2 SMNVEV (reference sequence). V was pared by 3 bases and J by 6 bases, with 6 bases between. In DNA, the CDR3 is TGTGCCAGCAGTTTCCGGGGCAATGAGCAGTTCTTC. Protein: CASSFRGNEQFF.

In its sample, this clone was seen once. J is TRBJ2-5 and V is TRBV5-8; a weak D match, TRBD1 (5 bases). Germline CDR1 reads SGHTS; CDR2 reads YDEGEE. Trimming shortened V by 1 base and J by 2 bases, and 12 bases separated the two germline ends. The CDR3 sequence is 15 residues long. CDR3 protein: CASSLSGRTQETQYF. In DNA form, the CDR3 reads TGTGCCAGCAGCTTGTCGGGCAGGACACAAGAGACCCAGTACTTC.

The J gene is TRBJ2-7, the V gene TRBV11-1, with 9 bases fitting TRBD1. V trimming: 5 bases; J trimming: 5 bases; junction bases outside the gene matches: 10. Germline assignment: CDR1 SGHAT and CDR2 FQDESV (reference sequence). This CDR3 has 15 residues. CDR3 coding DNA: TGTGCCAGCAGCGCCCGGGACAGGGTTATCCACGAGCAGTACTTC. Residues: CASSARDRVIHEQYF. The full variable domain, completed using reference TRBV11-1 and TRBJ2-7, is EAEVAQSPRYKITEKSQAVAFWCDPISGHATLYWYRQILGQGPELLVQFQDESVVDDSQLPKDRFSAERLKGVDSTLKIQPAELGDSAMYLCASSARDRVIHEQYFGPGTRLTVT.